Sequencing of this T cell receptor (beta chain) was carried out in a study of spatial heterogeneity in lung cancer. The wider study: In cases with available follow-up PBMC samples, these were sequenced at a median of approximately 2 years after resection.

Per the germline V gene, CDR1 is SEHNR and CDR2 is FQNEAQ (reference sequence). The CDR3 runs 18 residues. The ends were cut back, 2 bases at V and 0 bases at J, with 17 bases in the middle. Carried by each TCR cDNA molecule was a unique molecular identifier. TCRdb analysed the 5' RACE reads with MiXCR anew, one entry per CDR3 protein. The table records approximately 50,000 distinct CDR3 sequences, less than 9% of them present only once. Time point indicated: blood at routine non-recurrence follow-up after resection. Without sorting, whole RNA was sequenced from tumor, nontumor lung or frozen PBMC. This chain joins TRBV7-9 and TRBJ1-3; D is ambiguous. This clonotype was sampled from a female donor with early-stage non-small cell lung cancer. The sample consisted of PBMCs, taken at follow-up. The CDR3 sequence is CASSLNRAGGLSGNTIYF. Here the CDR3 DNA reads TGTGCCAGCAGCTTAAACCGGGCAGGTGGGCTCTCTGGAAACACCATATATTTT.